These 18 T cell receptor beta chains share one sample of origin, sequenced in a study of T cell responses to AZD1222 COVID-19 vaccine. Clones were read by immunoSEQ multiplex PCR, and TCRdb kept only the in-frame ones, dropping some. The table records 85,000 to 90,000 clones, around 88% of them present only once. Specimen: peripheral blood, collected on day 0 of MenACWY control vaccination. The receptors come from an adult in good health.

The CDR3 region is CASSLQGTHSPLHF. In DNA form, the CDR3 reads TGTGCCAGCAGCTTGCAGGGAACTCATTCACCCCTCCACTTT. This chain joins TRBV5-4 and TRBJ1-6, with TRBD1 as a possible D gene (5 bases). Trimming took 1 base from V and 8 from J, leaving 10 bases between them. In germline, CDR1 is SGHNT, CDR2 YYREEE (reference sequence). The CDR3 consists of 14 residues. Based on the CDR3 plus reference TRBV5-4 and TRBJ1-6, the full variable domain is ETGVTQSPTHLIKTRGQQVTLRCSSQSGHNTVSWYQQALGQGPQFIFQYYREEENGRGNFPPRFSGLQFPNYSSELNVNALELDDSALYLCASSLQGTHSPLHFGNGTRLTVT.

The chain uses TRBV4-1 and TRBJ2-7, with 8 bases matching TRBD2. The CDR3 sequence is 18 residues long. Germline lookup yields CDR1 MGHRA and CDR2 YSYEKL. V shed 0 bases, J shed 3 bases, and the junction held 13 bases outside the gene matches. CDR3 residues: CASSQDPLPGAGDYEQYF. The CDR3 coding sequence is TGCGCCAGCAGCCAAGATCCTCTCCCTGGAGCGGGGGACTACGAGCAGTACTTC.

This clone has just a few counts. This sequence joins TRBV5-1 and TRBJ1-2; D is possibly TRBD1 (6 bases). Germline-derived CDR1 and CDR2 are SGHRS and YFSETQ. Trimming stripped 4 bases from V and 6 bases from J, with 13 bases between. This CDR3 is 13 amino acids long. The CDR3 here is CASSEDRVDGYTF. The CDR3 DNA follows: TGCGCCAGCAGCGAGGACAGAGTCGATGGCTACACCTTC.

The gene calls are TRBV15 and TRBJ1-3; D gene uncertain. V was trimmed by 1 base and J by 0 bases, leaving 4 bases between them. The germline gives CDR1 LNHNV, CDR2 YYDKDF (reference sequence). This CDR3 region has 14 residues. The CDR3 DNA reads as TGTGCCACCAGCAGAGGGAGCTCTGGAAACACCATATATTTT. It yields the protein CATSRGSSGNTIYF.

The CDR3 bases are TGTGCCAGTAGTACCCTCGACAGGGGATTATATCAGCCCCAGCATTTT. Amino acid sequence: CASSTLDRGLYQPQHF. This chain links TRBV19 with TRBJ1-5; 8 bases agree with TRBD1. The CDR3 is made up of 16 amino acids. Germline V gene data show CDR1 as LNHDA and CDR2 as SQIVND (reference sequence). V dropped 4 bases and J dropped 5; count of bases not matched to a gene: 10.

The genes are TRBV7-9 and TRBJ2-7, with 10 bases matching TRBD1. This CDR3 is 15 amino acids long. In germline, CDR1 is SEHNR, CDR2 FQNEAQ (reference sequence). V was pared by 1 base and J by 1 base, with 1 base of the junction left unmatched. The CDR3 nucleotides are TGTGCCAGCAGCTTAGGGACAGGGGGTTCCTACGAGCAGTACTTC. Its protein product is CASSLGTGGSYEQYF. Filled out from reference TRBV7-9 and TRBJ2-7, the complete variable domain reads DTGVSQNPRHKITKRGQNVTFRCDPISEHNRLYWYRQTLGQGPEFLTYFQNEAQLEKSRLLSDRFSAERPKGSFSTLEIQRTEQGDSAMYLCASSLGTGGSYEQYFGPGTRLTVT.

The CDR3 is CSASGLSEAFF. The CDR3 DNA sequence: TGCAGTGCTAGCGGGCTTTCGGAGGCTTTCTTT. The genes are TRBV20-1 and TRBJ1-1; D is unresolved. Deletions cut 3 bases from V and 11 bases from J, with 13 bases between. Germline loops: CDR1 DFQATT, CDR2 SNEGSKA (reference sequence). This CDR3 region has 11 residues.

This clone was seen a single time. The chain uses TRBV2 and TRBJ1-4; D gene ambiguous. V dropped 6 bases and J dropped 8 bases, with 16 bases sitting between them. Germline CDR1 reads SNHLY; CDR2 reads FYNNEI. The CDR3 is 14 amino acids. CDR3 DNA: TGTGCCAGCAGCGCCCGGTTTCCCGGAGAAAAACTGTTTTTT. This sequence encodes CASSARFPGEKLFF.

This clone was observed a single time. Written as DNA, the CDR3 is TGTGCCAGCAGTTACCGGCGGGGTGAAAATGAGCAGTTCTTC. Translation: CASSYRRGENEQFF. V usage is TRBV6-2 or TRBV6-3 and J usage is TRBJ2-1; a weak D match, TRBD2 (6 bases). The length of the CDR3 is 14 residues. Germline loops: CDR1 MNHEY, CDR2 SVGEGT. Trimming shortened V by 2 bases and J by 7 bases, and 12 bases separated the two germline ends.

This clone appeared a single time. The chain links TRBV30 to TRBJ2-1; tentative D call: TRBD2 (6 bases). The CDR3 covers 15 residues. Germline assignment: CDR1 GTSNPN and CDR2 SVGIG (reference sequence). V gave up 5 bases and J gave up 2 bases, with 16 bases separating them. CDR3 amino acids: CAWAVWTKAYNEQFF. CDR3 nucleotides: TGTGCCTGGGCTGTCTGGACTAAAGCCTACAATGAGCAGTTCTTC.

The rearrangement uses TRBV19 and TRBJ2-1; 14 bases fit TRBD2. The CDR3 has 20 residues. Trimming at V came to 0 bases and at J to 1 base, leaving 8 bases not matched to a gene. Germline CDR1 LNHDA, CDR2 SQIVND (reference sequence). This chain's CDR3 is CASSIETGTSGGRSYNEQFF. The DNA of the CDR3 is TGTGCCAGTAGTATAGAAACCGGGACTAGCGGGGGCCGTTCCTACAATGAGCAGTTCTTC. Full variable domain (rest looked up from reference TRBV19 and TRBJ2-1): DGGITQSPKYLFRKEGQNVTLSCEQNLNHDAMYWYRQDPGQGLRLIYYSQIVNDFQKGDIAEGYSVSREKKESFPLTVTSAQKNPTAFYLCASSIETGTSGGRSYNEQFFGPGTRLTVL.

This chain uses TRBV2 with TRBJ2-5, with 11 bases fitting TRBD1. Germline lookup yields CDR1 SNHLY and CDR2 FYNNEI. The V gene end was trimmed by 9 bases and the J gene end by 4 bases; junction bases not matched to a gene: 13. The CDR3 has 16 amino acids. CDR3 in DNA: TGTGCCAGTGTTTCCTTGGGACAGGGGGTGTCAGAGACCCAGTACTTC. Its protein is CASVSLGQGVSETQYF.

This clone was observed once. The CDR3 nucleotides read TGTGCCAGCAGCCGGGACAGGCAGAACTATGGCTACACCTTC. Protein sequence: CASSRDRQNYGYTF. The rearrangement joins TRBV7-2 to TRBJ1-2; 8 bases match TRBD1. Losses at the gene ends were 5 bases for V and 2 bases for J; bases not matched to a gene: 4. This CDR3 is 14 amino acids long. Germline V gives CDR1 SGHTA, CDR2 FQGNSA.

The chain carries TRBV3-1 (or the pseudogene TRBV3-2) and TRBJ1-2; 9 bases match TRBD1. The CDR3 spans 14 residues. CDR1 is LGHDT, CDR2 YNNKEL, per germline (reference sequence). The V and J ends lost 4 bases and 2 bases, in that order; junction bases with no gene match: 2. In DNA form, the CDR3 reads TGTGCCAGCAGCCGGGACAGGGCAAACTATGGCTACACCTTC. Translated: CASSRDRANYGYTF.

The sample holds one count of this clone. The V call is TRBV27, the J call TRBJ1-5, with TRBD1 as a possible D gene (6 bases). Germline values: CDR1 MNHEY, CDR2 SMNVEV (reference sequence). Deletions cut 3 bases from V and 1 base from J, with 13 bases between. The CDR3 is 16 amino acids. The DNA for the CDR3 is TGTGCCAGCAGTTTCTGGGGGGGGGCAAGCAATCAGCCCCAGCATTTT. Protein: CASSFWGGASNQPQHF.

J is TRBJ1-2 and V is TRBV6-5; weak D call: TRBD1 (6 bases). Trimming shortened V by 7 bases and J by 1 base, and 16 bases separated the two germline ends. This CDR3 region has 15 residues. Germline assignment: CDR1 MNHEY and CDR2 SVGAGI. As DNA, the CDR3 is TGTGCCAGCACCACCACTACAGGGTATAACTATGGCTACACCTTC. Translation gives CASTTTTGYNYGYTF.

The chain combines TRBV5-1 with TRBJ2-3; no definite D call. The length of the CDR3 is 15 residues. Per germline, CDR1 SGHRS and CDR2 YFSETQ. V shed 4 bases and J shed 5 bases, with 17 bases lying between them. The CDR3 coding sequence is TGCGCCAGCAGCGTGGACCAATCCCTCGGAGATACGCAGTATTTT. It codes for CASSVDQSLGDTQYF.

V is TRBV28 and J is TRBJ1-2, with D perhaps TRBD1 (5 bases). The V end lost 5 bases, the J end lost 2 bases, and 12 bases lay between the germline ends. Looked up from germline, CDR1 is MDHEN and CDR2 is SYDVKM. The CDR3 is 14 amino acids. The CDR3 spells CASSPTGANYGYTF. CDR3 bases: TGTGCCAGCAGTCCTACCGGGGCGAACTATGGCTACACCTTC.